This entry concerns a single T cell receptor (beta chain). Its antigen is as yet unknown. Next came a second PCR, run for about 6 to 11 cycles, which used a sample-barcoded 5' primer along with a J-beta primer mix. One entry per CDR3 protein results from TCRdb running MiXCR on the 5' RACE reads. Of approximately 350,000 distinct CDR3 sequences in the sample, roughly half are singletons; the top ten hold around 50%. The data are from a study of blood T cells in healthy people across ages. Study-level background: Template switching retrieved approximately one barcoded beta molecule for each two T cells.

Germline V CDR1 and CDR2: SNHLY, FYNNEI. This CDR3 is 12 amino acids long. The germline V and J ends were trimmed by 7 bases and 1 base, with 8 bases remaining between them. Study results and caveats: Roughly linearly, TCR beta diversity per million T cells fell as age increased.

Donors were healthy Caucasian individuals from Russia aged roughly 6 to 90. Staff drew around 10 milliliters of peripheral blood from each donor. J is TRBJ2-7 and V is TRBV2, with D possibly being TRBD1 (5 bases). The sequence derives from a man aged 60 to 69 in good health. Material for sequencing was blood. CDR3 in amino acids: CASMTESYEQYF. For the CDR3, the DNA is TGTGCCAGCATGACAGAGTCCTACGAGCAGTACTTC.